These 15 T cell receptor beta chains originate from one sample sequenced in a study of vaccination effects on CD4 cells after COVID-19. Data came from immunoSEQ multiplex PCR; TCRdb stores just in-frame clones and leaves some out. The data hold approximately 76,000 clones, with 78% observed a single time. No antigen has been assigned to these receptors. Ahead of sequencing, the ViraFEST assay grew antigen-specific CD4+ T cells using viral peptide pools. When more than 9 days of culture had elapsed, CD4+ T cells were isolated. People in the vaccine group had not been infected with SARS-CoV-2 before, and their nucleocapsid antibodies were negative. The source material was CD4+ T cells from PBMCs cultured with SARS-CoV-2 spike peptides, sampled before COVID-19 vaccination. The origin of the receptors is a human donor who received a COVID-19 vaccine.

This clone was seen more than once but under ten times. This chain connects TRBV25-1 to TRBJ1-6; D is ambiguous. Trimming removed 2 bases from V and 10 bases from J, with 12 bases in between. The CDR3 loop spans 14 amino acids. The germline V gene encodes CDR1 MGHDK and CDR2 SYGVNS. The CDR3 DNA reads as TGTGCCAGCAGTGAACCCATTGGGGAATCACCCCTCCACTTT. Translation: CASSEPIGESPLHF.

This clone appeared a few times. The V and J genes are TRBV30 and TRBJ1-2; D is possibly TRBD1 (5 bases). Germline CDR1 is GTSNPN and CDR2 is SVGIG (reference sequence). V lost 8 bases and J 8 bases, leaving 18 bases between the germline ends. CDR3 size: 12 residues. The CDR3 loop is CASWDVGRGYTF. In DNA form, the CDR3 reads TGTGCCAGCTGGGACGTCGGTCGAGGCTACACCTTC. Full variable domain (remainder filled in from reference TRBV30 and TRBJ1-2): SQTIHQWPATLVQPVGSPLSLECTVEGTSNPNLYWYRQAAGRGLQLLFYSVGIGQISSEVPQNLSASRPQDRQFILSSKKLLLSDSGFYLCASWDVGRGYTFGSGTRLTVV.

The chain is built from TRBV5-6 and TRBJ1-5; TRBD1 is a possible D gene (5 bases). CDR1 is SGHDT and CDR2 is YYEEEE in the germline V gene. The CDR3 extends over 14 amino acids. Trimming pared 0 bases from V and 7 bases from J, leaving 11 bases between. CDR3 residues: CASSLGTGGQPQHF. CDR3 DNA sequence: TGTGCCAGCAGCTTGGGTACAGGAGGACAGCCCCAGCATTTT.

This clone was found a few times. Here the CDR3 reads CASSLYRDSTEAFF. As DNA, the CDR3 is TGTGCCAGCAGTTTATACCGGGACAGCACTGAAGCTTTCTTT. The chain recombines TRBV27 with TRBJ1-1; TRBD1 agrees at 7 bases. CDR1 and CDR2 from the germline V gene are MNHEY and SMNVEV (reference sequence). The CDR3 is 14 amino acids. Trimming cost V 1 base and J 4 bases; bases outside gene matches: 3.

V is TRBV24-1 and J is TRBJ1-5, with D unclear. Trimming removed 4 bases from V and 0 bases from J, with 6 bases in between. This CDR3 has 14 residues. Per the germline V gene, CDR1 is KGHDR and CDR2 is SFDVKD. DNA of the CDR3: TGTGCCACCAGTGACCCGTATAGCAATCAGCCCCAGCATTTT. Its protein product is CATSDPYSNQPQHF.

The CDR3 DNA is TGTGCCAGCAGTTACGAAGGGCGGGGAGCCCGAGAGACCCAGTACTTC. Encoded protein: CASSYEGRGARETQYF. This chain uses TRBV6-6 with TRBJ2-5, with D possibly matching TRBD2 (6 bases). V gave up 2 bases and J gave up 4 bases, with 17 bases separating them. Per the germline V gene, CDR1 is MNHNY and CDR2 is SVGAGI (reference sequence). The CDR3 totals 16 residues.

The genes are TRBV6-4 and TRBJ2-3; maybe TRBD1 (8 bases). Trimming stripped 3 bases from V and 7 bases from J, with 14 bases between. CDR1 and CDR2 from the germline V gene are MRHNA and SNTAGT. This CDR3 is 14 amino acids long. The CDR3 spells CASSEDRGGNTQYF. In nucleotides, the CDR3 is TGTGCCAGCAGTGAAGACAGGGGAGGGAATACGCAGTATTTT.

The gene calls are TRBV9 and TRBJ1-3; 7 bases agree with TRBD1. V lost 2 bases and J lost 0; bases outside the gene matches: 2. The CDR3 length is 15 residues. Germline V lookup: CDR1 SGDLS, CDR2 YYNGEE. The CDR3 region has the DNA TGTGCCAGCAGCGTCGGGACAGTCTCTGGAAACACCATATATTTT. It codes for CASSVGTVSGNTIYF.

CDR3 loop: CASSISIADTQYF. In DNA, the CDR3 is TGTGCCAGTAGTATCTCCATAGCAGATACGCAGTATTTT. This rearrangement joins TRBV19 to TRBJ2-3; the D is unclear. The germline V gene encodes CDR1 LNHDA and CDR2 SQIVND (reference sequence). Trimming cost V 3 bases and J 4 bases, with 8 bases left between them. This CDR3 is built from 13 residues.

V gene TRBV19 combines with J gene TRBJ2-1; 8 bases are shared with TRBD2. The V gene's germline CDR1 is LNHDA and CDR2 SQIVND (reference sequence). V was clipped by 10 bases and J by 0 bases; unmatched bases: 5. The CDR3 sequence is 14 residues long. The CDR3 region has the DNA TGTGCCACCCAGCGGGGGCCCTCCTACAATGAGCAGTTCTTC. As protein: CATQRGPSYNEQFF.

Here the CDR3 reads CATSDTRGNQETQYF. The CDR3 nucleotides read TGTGCCACCAGTGATACGAGGGGCAACCAAGAGACCCAGTACTTC. This sequence joins TRBV24-1 and TRBJ2-5, with D perhaps given as TRBD1 or TRBD2 (5 bases each). With 3 bases removed from V and 0 bases from J, the gap between germline ends came to 10 bases. This CDR3 region has 15 residues. Germline loops: CDR1 KGHDR, CDR2 SFDVKD.

This chain uses TRBV28 with TRBJ2-1, with 9 nucleotides matching TRBD1. After removal of 6 bases from V and 4 bases from J, the junction contained 10 bases not matched to a gene. The CDR3 is made up of 16 amino acids. Germline V gene lookup returns CDR1 MDHEN and CDR2 SYDVKM. The CDR3 is CASSRGQGAQYNEQFF. CDR3 in DNA: TGTGCCAGCAGCAGGGGACAGGGTGCCCAATACAATGAGCAGTTCTTC. The entire variable domain, with the rest obtained from reference TRBV28 and TRBJ2-1, is as follows: DVKVTQSSRYLVKRTGEKVFLECVQDMDHENMFWYRQDPGLGLRLIYFSYDVKMKEKGDIPEGYSVSREKKERFSLILESASTNQTSMYLCASSRGQGAQYNEQFFGPGTRLTVL.

The chain links TRBV18 to TRBJ2-7; D tentatively reads TRBD1 or TRBD2 (5 bases each). CDR1 KGHSH and CDR2 LQKENI come from the germline V gene. This CDR3 comprises 14 residues. V gave up 6 bases and J gave up 6 bases, with 18 bases separating them. The CDR3 loop is CASSPGTDPGEQYV. The CDR3 DNA follows: TGTGCCAGCTCGCCTGGGACGGACCCTGGCGAGCAGTACGTC.

This clone was counted a single time. The chain combines TRBV19 with TRBJ1-5; TRBD1 aligns across 7 bases. V was pared by 4 bases and J by 7 bases, with 10 bases of the junction left unmatched. In germline, CDR1 is LNHDA, CDR2 SQIVND (reference sequence). The CDR3 covers 15 residues. CDR3 protein: CASSTAQGSRQPQHF. CDR3 bases: TGTGCCAGTAGTACGGCACAGGGGTCCAGGCAGCCCCAGCATTTT.

V gene TRBV5-1 combines with J gene TRBJ2-7; TRBD2 matches at 7 bases. This CDR3 has 13 residues. Germline V gene data show CDR1 as SGHRS and CDR2 as YFSETQ. V dropped 2 bases and J dropped 3; count of bases not matched to a gene: 2. DNA for the CDR3: TGCGCCAGCAGCTTCGGGACTAACTACGAGCAGTACGTC. Translated: CASSFGTNYEQYV.